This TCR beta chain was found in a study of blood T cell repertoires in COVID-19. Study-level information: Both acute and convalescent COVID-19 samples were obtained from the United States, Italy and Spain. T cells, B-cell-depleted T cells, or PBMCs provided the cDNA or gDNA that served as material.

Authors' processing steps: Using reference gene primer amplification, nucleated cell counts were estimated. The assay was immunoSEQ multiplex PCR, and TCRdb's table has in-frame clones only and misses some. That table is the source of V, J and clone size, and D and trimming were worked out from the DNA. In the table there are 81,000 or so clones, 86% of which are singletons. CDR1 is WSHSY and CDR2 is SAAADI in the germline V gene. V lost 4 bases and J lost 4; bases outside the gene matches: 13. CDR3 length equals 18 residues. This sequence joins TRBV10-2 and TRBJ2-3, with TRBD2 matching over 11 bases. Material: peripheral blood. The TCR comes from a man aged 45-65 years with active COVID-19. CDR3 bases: TGCGCCAGCAGTGGTGGGACTAGCGGTCTCCTGCGCGCAGATACGCAGTATTTT. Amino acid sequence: CASSGGTSGLLRADTQYF.